A single T cell receptor (beta chain) is shown here with its context. Here immunoSEQ multiplex PCR was the method, and the copy in TCRdb shows in-frame clones only, minus some. The sample consists of roughly 150,000 clones, more than 80% of them appearing once. This entry belongs to a study of blood T cell repertoires in COVID-19. Study summary: The samples span acute and convalescent COVID-19 from the United States, Italy and Spain.

The CDR3 length is 16 residues. V was cut by 11 bases and J by 4 bases, with 21 bases left in between. From germline, CDR1 is SEHNR and CDR2 FQNEAQ (reference sequence). Seattle patients were enrolled while actively infected and followed longitudinally. Material: peripheral blood. This clonotype originated in a woman aged 55-70 years with COVID-19, enrolled during active disease. The chain employs TRBV7-9 and TRBJ2-6, with a tentative D call TRBD2 (7 bases). The CDR3 protein is CAPGGGASRGANVLTF. CDR3 sequence (DNA): TGTGCCCCTGGCGGGGGCGCGAGCCGCGGGGCCAACGTCCTGACTTTC.